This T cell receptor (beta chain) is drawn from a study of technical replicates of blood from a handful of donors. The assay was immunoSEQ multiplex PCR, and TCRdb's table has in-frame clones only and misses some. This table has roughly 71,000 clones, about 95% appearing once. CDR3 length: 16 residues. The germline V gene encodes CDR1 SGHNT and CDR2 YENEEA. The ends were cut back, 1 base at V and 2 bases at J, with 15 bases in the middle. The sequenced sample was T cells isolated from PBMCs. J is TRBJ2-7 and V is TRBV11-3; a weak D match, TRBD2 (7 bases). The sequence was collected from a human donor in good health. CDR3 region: CASSLGRGGSPYEQYF. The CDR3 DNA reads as TGTGCCAGCAGCTTAGGTAGGGGGGGGAGCCCCTACGAGCAGTACTTC.